The clone carrying this T cell receptor (beta chain) came up many times. The data derive from a study of T cells in Graves' hyperthyroidism and ophthalmopathy. V was clipped by 4 bases and J by 1 base, with 11 bases between them. Germline V gene lookup returns CDR1 SGHRS and CDR2 YFSETQ. The CDR3 has 14 amino acids. RNA transcripts provided the source from which TCR beta CDR3 regions were amplified. First-round RT-PCR with HTBI primers amplified the TCR CDR3 region. TCRdb itself ran the multiplex PCR reads through MiXCR, one entry per CDR3 protein. The sample yields about 740,000 distinct CDR3 sequences, less than 15% seen once.

The receptor's source is a woman under 30 with Graves' hyperthyroidism. The chain has TRBV5-1 and TRBJ1-1; a possible D gene is TRBD1 (5 bases). The material sequenced was blood. The CDR3: CASSTDRTNTEAFF. The CDR3 nucleotides read TGCGCCAGCAGCACCGACAGAACGAACACTGAAGCTTTCTTT.